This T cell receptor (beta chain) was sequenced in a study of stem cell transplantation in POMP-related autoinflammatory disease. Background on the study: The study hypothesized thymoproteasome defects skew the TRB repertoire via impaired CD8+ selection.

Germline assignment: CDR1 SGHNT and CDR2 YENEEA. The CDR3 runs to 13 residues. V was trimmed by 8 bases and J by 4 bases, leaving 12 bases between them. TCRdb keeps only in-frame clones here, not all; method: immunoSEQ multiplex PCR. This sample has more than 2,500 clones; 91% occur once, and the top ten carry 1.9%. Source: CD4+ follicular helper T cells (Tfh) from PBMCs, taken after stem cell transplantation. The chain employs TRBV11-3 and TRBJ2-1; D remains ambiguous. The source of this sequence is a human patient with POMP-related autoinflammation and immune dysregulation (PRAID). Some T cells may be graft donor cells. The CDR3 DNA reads TGTGCCAGCTCCCCGAACACGTACAATGAGCAGTTCTTC. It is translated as CASSPNTYNEQFF.